Shown below are 16 T cell receptor beta chains from a single sample sequenced in a study of blood T cells in healthy people across ages. Combining a sample-barcoded 5' primer with a J-beta primer mix, a second PCR ran for roughly 7 to 12 cycles. Via MiXCR, TCRdb re-called the 5' RACE reads, giving one row per CDR3 protein. The top ten hold around 22% of the sample, which has about 800,000 distinct CDR3 sequences, nearly 60% seen once. Sequences were obtained from blood. The receptors here all came from a man aged 30-40 years in good health.

The chain recombines TRBV20-1 with TRBJ2-7; D possibly corresponds to TRBD1 (5 bases). Germline values: CDR1 DFQATT, CDR2 SNEGSKA (reference sequence). This CDR3 contains 16 residues. Trimming removed 1 base at V and 4 bases at J, with 20 bases between. In nucleotides, the CDR3 is TGCAGTGCTAGAGTCCTGGGAAGACTCTCAGGGTACGAGCAGTACTTC. Its translation is CSARVLGRLSGYEQYF.

The V call is TRBV25-1, the J call TRBJ1-1; D possibly corresponds to TRBD1 (5 bases). The CDR3 length is 15 residues. Trimming removed 3 bases at V and 1 base at J, with 12 bases between. Per the germline V gene, CDR1 is MGHDK and CDR2 is SYGVNS. Here the CDR3 reads CASSEPGVRNTEAFF. The CDR3 nucleotides read TGTGCCAGCAGTGAGCCGGGGGTAAGGAACACTGAAGCTTTCTTT.

On this clonotype: With a much larger clone just one base away, this may be a read error. The V call is TRBV12-3 or TRBV12-4, the J call TRBJ2-6; D gene ambiguous. V lost 10 bases, J lost 0 bases, and 7 bases lay in between. This CDR3 is built from 13 residues. CDR3 DNA: TGTGCCACCAAAAACTCTGGGGCCAACGTCCTGACTTTC. It encodes CATKNSGANVLTF.

This clonotype was found many times. The V gene is TRBV6-4, the J gene TRBJ2-6; no definite D call. The CDR3 totals 14 residues. V was trimmed by 2 bases and J by 3 bases, leaving 5 bases between them. Germline CDR1 is MRHNA and CDR2 is SNTAGT. The CDR3 DNA reads TGTGCCAGCAGTGACAGGGTTGGGGCCAACGTCCTGACTTTC. It encodes CASSDRVGANVLTF.

Only a few counts were recorded for this clonotype. CDR3 coding DNA: TGCAGTGCTAGCCAGGAAAAGGTGACCCAGCATTTT. Translation: CSASQEKVTQHF. The V gene is TRBV20-1, the J gene TRBJ1-5; D is undetermined. Germline V CDR1 and CDR2: DFQATT, SNEGSKA (reference sequence). V lost 3 bases to trimming and J lost 11 bases, with 14 bases between them. The CDR3 runs to 12 residues.

The chain is built from TRBV12-3 or TRBV12-4 and TRBJ2-7; D unresolved. The J call may be incorrect, as the DNA end agrees better with TRBJ2-5. This CDR3 comprises 14 residues. The CDR3 sequence is CASSPGWLGETQYF. In DNA form, the CDR3 reads TGTGCCAGCAGCCCCGGGTGGCTGGGGGAGACCCAGTACTTC.

The V and J genes are TRBV29-1 and TRBJ2-5; D assignment may be TRBD1 or TRBD2 (6 bases each). The germline gives CDR1 SQVTM, CDR2 ANQGSEA. V shed 8 bases and J shed 4 bases, with 17 bases lying between them. The CDR3 loop spans 13 amino acids. The CDR3 region is CSCGGGSGETQYF. In nucleotides, the CDR3 is TGCAGCTGTGGAGGGGGATCTGGAGAGACCCAGTACTTC.

There are a few counts of this clonotype. The chain has TRBV9 and TRBJ2-1; tentative D call: TRBD2 (6 bases). The germline V gene has CDR1 SGDLS and CDR2 YYNGEE. This CDR3 has 15 amino acids. The V end was cut by 5 bases, the J end by 3 bases, with 15 bases between. This CDR3 is CASSLSGTHYNEQFF. For the CDR3, the DNA is TGTGCCAGCAGTCTTTCCGGGACTCACTACAATGAGCAGTTCTTC.

The chain employs TRBV5-1 and TRBJ2-1; 7 bases are a match to TRBD2. Germline values: CDR1 SGHRS, CDR2 YFSETQ. CDR3 size: 17 residues. V lost 3 bases, J lost 0 bases, and 9 bases stayed unmatched. The DNA for the CDR3 is TGCGCCAGCAGCTCTTGGGGCGGCGGGAGCTCCTACAATGAGCAGTTCTTC. Protein product: CASSSWGGGSSYNEQFF.

As for this clonotype: Germline is not matched at one junction end, which may reflect a read error. The chain has TRBV12-3 or TRBV12-4 and TRBJ2-4, with 7 positions matching TRBD2. The CDR3 length is 12 residues. This chain's CDR3 is CASSSLGGEQYF. The DNA for the CDR3 is TGTGCTAGCAGTTCACTGGGGGGGGAGCAGTACTTC.

The chain has TRBV29-1 and TRBJ1-1; TRBD1 agrees at 7 bases. Germline loops: CDR1 SQVTM, CDR2 ANQGSEA. The CDR3 consists of 13 residues. Unmatched junction bases numbered 8, after V lost 7 bases and J lost 3 bases. The CDR3 DNA reads TGCAGCGCCAAGGGGGACAGTTACACTGAAGCTTTCTTT. Translating gives CSAKGDSYTEAFF. Complete variable domain (other parts from reference TRBV29-1 and TRBJ1-1): SAVISQKPSRDICQRGTSLTIQCQVDSQVTMMFWYRQQPGQSLTLIATANQGSEATYESGFVIDKFPISRPNLTFSTLTVSNMSPEDSSIYLCSAKGDSYTEAFFGQGTRLTVV.

V and J are TRBV7-2 and TRBJ2-1; D is ambiguous. The closer fit of TRBJ2-7 to the DNA end suggests the J call may be wrong. The germline CDR1 and CDR2 sequences are SGHTA and FQGNSA. This CDR3 spans 14 amino acids. The CDR3 is CASSLDEAYNEQYF. CDR3 nucleotides: TGTGCCAGCAGCTTAGACGAGGCCTACAATGAGCAGTACTTC.

The rearrangement joins TRBV6-6 to TRBJ2-1; 8 nucleotides agree with TRBD2. The CDR3 length is 15 residues. Germline CDR1 reads MNHNY; CDR2 reads SVGAGI (reference sequence). V lost 6 bases and J lost 9; bases outside the gene matches: 13. CDR3 bases: TGTGCCAGCAGACCTACGAGCGGGAGTATAAGTGAGCAGTTCTTC. This translates into CASRPTSGSISEQFF.

CDR3 nucleotide sequence: TGTGCCAGCAGTGGACTAGCGGGAGGATACAATGAGCAGTTCTTC. This sequence encodes CASSGLAGGYNEQFF. The chain recombines TRBV6-1 with TRBJ2-1, with 13 bases lining up with TRBD2. The CDR3 is 15 amino acids. Unmatched junction bases numbered 1, after V lost 4 bases and J lost 4 bases. Germline V gene lookup returns CDR1 MNHNS and CDR2 SASEGT.

The rearrangement joins TRBV20-1 to TRBJ2-3, with TRBD2 matching over 10 bases. Germline V gene data show CDR1 as DFQATT and CDR2 as SNEGSKA (reference sequence). The CDR3 is made up of 15 amino acids. The junction had 12 bases not matched to a gene; V was cut back by 6 bases and J by 6 bases. The CDR3 coding sequence is TGCAGTGCCATACCGGGACTAGCGCCGCGGGATACGCAGTATTTT. This sequence encodes CSAIPGLAPRDTQYF.

The chain couples TRBV4-3 to TRBJ1-2; tentative D call: TRBD1 (5 bases). This CDR3 contains 17 residues. V was cut by 1 base and J by 10 bases, with 25 bases left in between. CDR1 and CDR2 from the germline V gene are LGHNA and YSLEER. The CDR3 bases are TGCGCCAGCAGCCAAGCTGGAATTCGGGGCATTGGCGGGGCCTACACCTTC. Translation: CASSQAGIRGIGGAYTF.